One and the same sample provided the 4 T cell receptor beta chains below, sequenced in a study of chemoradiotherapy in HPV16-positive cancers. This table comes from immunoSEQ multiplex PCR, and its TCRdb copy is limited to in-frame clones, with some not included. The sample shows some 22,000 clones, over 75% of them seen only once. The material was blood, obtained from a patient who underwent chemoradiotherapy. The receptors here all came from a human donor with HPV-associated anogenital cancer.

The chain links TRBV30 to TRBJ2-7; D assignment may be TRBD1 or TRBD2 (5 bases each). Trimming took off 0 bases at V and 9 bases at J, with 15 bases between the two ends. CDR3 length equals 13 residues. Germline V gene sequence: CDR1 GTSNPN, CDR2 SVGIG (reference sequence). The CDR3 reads CAWSVPLLGGQYF. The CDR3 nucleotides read TGTGCCTGGAGTGTACCTCTCCTTGGGGGGCAGTACTTC.

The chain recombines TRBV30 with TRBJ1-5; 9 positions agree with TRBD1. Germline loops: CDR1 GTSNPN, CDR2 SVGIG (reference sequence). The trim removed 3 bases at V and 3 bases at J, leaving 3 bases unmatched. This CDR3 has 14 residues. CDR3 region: CAWRGTGNNQPQHF. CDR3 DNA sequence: TGTGCCTGGAGAGGGACAGGGAACAATCAGCCCCAGCATTTT.

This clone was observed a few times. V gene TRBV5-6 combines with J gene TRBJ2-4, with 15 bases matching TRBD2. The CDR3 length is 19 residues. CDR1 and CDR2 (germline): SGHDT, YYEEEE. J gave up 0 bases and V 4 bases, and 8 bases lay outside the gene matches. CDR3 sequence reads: CASSPGTSGRTLAKNIQYF. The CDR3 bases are TGTGCCAGCAGCCCCGGGACTAGCGGGAGGACCTTAGCCAAAAACATTCAGTACTTC.

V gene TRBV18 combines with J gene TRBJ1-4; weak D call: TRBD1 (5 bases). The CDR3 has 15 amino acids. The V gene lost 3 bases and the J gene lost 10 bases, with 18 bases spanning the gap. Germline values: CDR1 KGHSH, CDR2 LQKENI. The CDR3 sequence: CASSPQRGVKGKLFF. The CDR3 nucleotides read TGTGCCAGCTCACCCCAAAGGGGTGTGAAAGGAAAACTGTTTTTT.